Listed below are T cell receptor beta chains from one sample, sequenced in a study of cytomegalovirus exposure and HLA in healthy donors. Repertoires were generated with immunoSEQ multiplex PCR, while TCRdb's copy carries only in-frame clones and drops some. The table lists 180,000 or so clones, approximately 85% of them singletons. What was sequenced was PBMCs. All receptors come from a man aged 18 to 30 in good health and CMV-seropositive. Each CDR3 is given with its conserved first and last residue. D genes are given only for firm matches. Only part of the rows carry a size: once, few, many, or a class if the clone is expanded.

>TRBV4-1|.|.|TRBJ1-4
CASRPPGQRLNEKLFF
TGCGCCAGCAGACCGCCAGGACAGCGACTTAATGAAAAACTGTTTTTT
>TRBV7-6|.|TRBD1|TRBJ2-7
CASSSDRGADEQYF
TGTGCCAGCAGCAGCGACAGGGGTGCGGACGAGCAGTACTTC
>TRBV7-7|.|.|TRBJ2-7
CASSSRPGDEQYF
TGTGCTAGCAGCTCGAGACCTGGAGACGAGCAGTACTTC
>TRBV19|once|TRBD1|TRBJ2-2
CASSKDRGYPGELFF
TGTGCCAGTAGTAAGGACAGGGGATATCCCGGGGAGCTGTTTTTT
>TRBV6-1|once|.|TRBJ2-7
CASSERGTTYEQYF
TGTGCCAGCAGTGAGAGGGGGACCACCTACGAGCAGTACTTC
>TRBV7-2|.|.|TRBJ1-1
CASSLSLRVFEAFF
TGTGCCAGCAGCTTATCTCTTCGGGTTTTCGAAGCTTTCTTT
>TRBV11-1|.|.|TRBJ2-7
CASSSTGVRGRYEQYF
TGTGCCAGCAGCTCCACGGGGGTTCGAGGACGCTACGAGCAGTACTTC
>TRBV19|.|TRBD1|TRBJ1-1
CASRPVGTGLNTEAFF
TGTGCCAGTAGGCCAGTAGGGACAGGGTTGAACACTGAAGCTTTCTTT
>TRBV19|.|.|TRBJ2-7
CASSMDPTGFYEQYF
TGTGCCAGTAGTATGGATCCGACAGGATTTTACGAGCAGTACTTC
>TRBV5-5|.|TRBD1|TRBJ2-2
CASSLRGQDTNTGELFF
TGTGCCAGCAGCTTGAGGGGGCAGGACACGAACACCGGGGAGCTGTTTTTT
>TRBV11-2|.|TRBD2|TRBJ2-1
CASEVGLLAGGSYNEQFF
TGTGCCAGTGAGGTCGGGCTACTAGCGGGGGGCTCCTACAATGAGCAGTTCTTC
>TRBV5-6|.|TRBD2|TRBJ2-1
CASSLGLAGGLYNEQFF
TGTGCCAGCAGCTTGGGACTAGCGGGGGGCCTATACAATGAGCAGTTCTTC
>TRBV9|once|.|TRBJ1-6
CASSVASSYNSPLHF
TGTGCCAGCAGCGTAGCCAGCTCCTATAATTCACCCCTCCACTTT
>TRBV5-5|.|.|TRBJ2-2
CASSVDSNTGELFF
TGTGCCAGCAGCGTGGACAGTAACACCGGGGAGCTGTTTTTT
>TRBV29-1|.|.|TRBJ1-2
CSVGNQGHYGYTF
TGCAGCGTTGGGAACCAGGGGCACTATGGCTACACCTTC
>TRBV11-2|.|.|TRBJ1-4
CASSLEGYRATNEKLFF
TGTGCCAGCAGCTTAGAAGGATACAGGGCAACTAATGAAAAACTGTTTTTT
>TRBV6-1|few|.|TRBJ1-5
CASSDLDRTQHF
TGTGCCAGCAGTGACTTAGACAGGACCCAGCATTTT
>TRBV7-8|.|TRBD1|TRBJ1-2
CASSFSGDRLYGYTF
TGTGCCAGCAGCTTCTCCGGGGACAGGCTCTATGGCTACACCTTC
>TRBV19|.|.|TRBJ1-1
CASSIGAGLNTEAFF
TGTGCCAGTAGTATTGGGGCAGGACTGAACACTGAAGCTTTCTTT
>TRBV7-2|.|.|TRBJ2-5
CASSLSRETQYF
TGTGCCAGCAGCTTAAGTCGGGAGACCCAGTACTTC
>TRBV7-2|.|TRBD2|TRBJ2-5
CASSLALAGGFQETQYF
TGTGCCAGCAGCTTAGCCCTAGCGGGGGGCTTCCAAGAGACCCAGTACTTC
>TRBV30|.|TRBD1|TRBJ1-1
CARGTATEAFF
TGTGCCCGCGGGACAGCCACTGAAGCTTTCTTT